A single sample is the source of the 14 T cell receptor beta chains below, sequenced in a study of blood T cell repertoires in COVID-19. The method was immunoSEQ multiplex PCR; TCRdb's version includes in-frame clones alone and lacks a portion of them. Of about 41,000 clones listed, around four fifths are singletons. Sequencing input: peripheral blood. The receptors here all came from a woman of 80 years or more with active or convalescent COVID-19.

This clone was seen a few times. This chain links TRBV20-1 with TRBJ2-7; TRBD2 might be the D (5 bases). In germline, CDR1 is DFQATT, CDR2 SNEGSKA (reference sequence). With 3 bases removed from V and 7 bases from J, the gap between germline ends came to 10 bases. The length of the CDR3 is 11 residues. The CDR3 DNA follows: TGCAGTGCTAGTGGCGGGCTAGAGCAGTACTTC. It translates to CSASGGLEQYF.

The chain combines TRBV10-3 with TRBJ2-7, with 9 bases aligning to TRBD1. The junction had 8 bases not matched to a gene; V was cut back by 6 bases and J by 5 bases. This CDR3 has 14 amino acids. The germline V gene has CDR1 ENHRY and CDR2 SYGVKD. The CDR3 reads CAIRRTGDKDEQYF. The CDR3 DNA is TGTGCCATCAGGCGGACAGGGGACAAGGACGAGCAGTACTTC.

This clone has a single count. This chain joins TRBV5-1 and TRBJ1-1; 8 positions agree with TRBD1. V dropped 0 bases and J dropped 8; count of bases not matched to a gene: 9. This CDR3 has 15 amino acids. Per the germline V gene, CDR1 is SGHRS and CDR2 is YFSETQ. Here the CDR3 reads CASSLGQGLSWEAFF. The DNA for the CDR3 is TGCGCCAGCAGCTTGGGACAGGGGCTTTCGTGGGAAGCTTTCTTT. The variable domain in full, completed from reference TRBV5-1 and TRBJ1-1, reads KAGVTQTPRYLIKTRGQQVTLSCSPISGHRSVSWYQQTPGQGLQFLFEYFSETQRNKGNFPGRFSGRQFSNSRSEMNVSTLELGDSALYLCASSLGQGLSWEAFFGQGTRLTVV.

The chain couples TRBV5-1 to TRBJ1-1; possible D gene TRBD1, 5 bases. The CDR3 extends over 15 amino acids. Trimming shortened V by 1 base and J by 7 bases, and 17 bases separated the two germline ends. Germline-derived CDR1 and CDR2 are SGHRS and YFSETQ. The CDR3 nucleotides read TGCGCCAGCAGCTTGTTAACACAGGAGATAGGTGAAGCTTTCTTT. Translation: CASSLLTQEIGEAFF.

For this clone: The junction and the germline gene differ at one end; a read error may be behind it. This chain connects TRBV5-6 to TRBJ2-7; TRBD1 is a possible D gene (6 bases). Germline loops: CDR1 SGHDT, CDR2 YYEEEE. The CDR3 has 14 residues. CDR3 bases: TGTGCCAGCAGCTACGGGACAAGGGACGAAAAAGGGACCTTC. Residues: CASSYGTRDEKGTF.

J is TRBJ1-1 and V is TRBV4-3; 7 nucleotides align to TRBD1. The CDR3 covers 14 residues. Germline V lookup: CDR1 LGHNA, CDR2 YSLEER. J was trimmed by 2 bases and V by 3 bases; bases with no gene match: 3. The CDR3 spells CASSHTGDNTEAFF. The CDR3 nucleotides read TGCGCCAGCAGCCATACAGGGGATAACACTGAAGCTTTCTTT.

In DNA, the CDR3 is TGTGCCAGCCGGGACAGTAATCAGCCCCAGCATTTT. Translated, it gives CASRDSNQPQHF. V and J are TRBV28 and TRBJ1-5, with TRBD1 matching 7 bases. The germline CDR1 and CDR2 sequences are MDHEN and SYDVKM. The CDR3 runs to 12 residues. After removal of 8 bases from V and 4 bases from J, the junction contained 2 bases not matched to a gene.

This chain connects TRBV19 to TRBJ1-2; 11 positions agree with TRBD1. The CDR3 is 14 amino acids. Per the germline V gene, CDR1 is LNHDA and CDR2 is SQIVND (reference sequence). The junction had 5 bases not matched to a gene; V was cut back by 4 bases and J by 7 bases. CDR3: CASSTLDRGLGYTF. The CDR3 bases are TGTGCCAGTAGTACCCTGGACAGGGGGCTTGGCTACACCTTC. Variable domain in full (rest from reference TRBV19 and TRBJ1-2): DGGITQSPKYLFRKEGQNVTLSCEQNLNHDAMYWYRQDPGQGLRLIYYSQIVNDFQKGDIAEGYSVSREKKESFPLTVTSAQKNPTAFYLCASSTLDRGLGYTFGSGTRLTVV.

The chain couples TRBV18 to TRBJ2-3; maybe TRBD2 (5 bases). The CDR3 contains 15 residues. The V gene's germline CDR1 is KGHSH and CDR2 LQKENI. V was clipped by 1 base and J by 2 bases, with 10 bases between them. CDR3 in amino acids: CASSPQEAATDTQYF. The CDR3 DNA is TGTGCCAGCTCACCACAGGAGGCGGCCACAGATACGCAGTATTTT.

This chain links TRBV7-8 with TRBJ2-7, with 9 nucleotides matching TRBD1. CDR1 is SGHVS and CDR2 is FQNEAQ in the germline V gene. V lost 6 bases and J lost 5; bases outside the gene matches: 14. This CDR3 comprises 16 residues. The CDR3 loop reads CASSFSTGTGYDEQYF. The CDR3 DNA follows: TGTGCCAGCAGTTTCAGTACCGGGACAGGGTACGACGAGCAGTACTTC. Using reference TRBV7-8 and TRBJ2-7 for the parts outside the CDR3, the full variable domain is GAGVSQSPRYKVAKRGQDVALRCDPISGHVSLFWYQQALGQGPEFLTYFQNEAQLDKSGLPSDRFFAERPEGSVSTLKIQRTQQEDSAVYLCASSFSTGTGYDEQYFGPGTRLTVT.

Written as DNA, the CDR3 is TGTGCCACCAGTGAGGCAAGGGGTTTAGTAGGTCATGAGCAGTTCTTC. Its translation: CATSEARGLVGHEQFF. The genes are TRBV24-1 and TRBJ2-1; maybe TRBD1 (5 bases). The CDR3 runs to 16 residues. Germline CDR1 KGHDR, CDR2 SFDVKD. V was shortened by 4 bases and J by 8 bases, with 20 bases between the two germline ends.

The chain has TRBV28 and TRBJ1-2; D uncertain. Trimming stripped 1 base from V and 8 bases from J, with 17 bases between. CDR1 and CDR2 (germline): MDHEN, SYDVKM. CDR3 length: 15 residues. CDR3 region: CASSLFGSAPVGYTF. The CDR3 coding sequence is TGTGCCAGCAGTTTATTCGGCAGCGCCCCCGTCGGCTACACCTTC.

The chain couples TRBV5-4 to TRBJ2-2, with TRBD1 as a possible D gene (5 bases). The CDR3 is 15 residues long. In germline, CDR1 is SGHNT, CDR2 YYREEE (reference sequence). V lost 0 bases and J 4 bases, leaving 10 bases between the germline ends. The CDR3 is CASSLDPGFTGELFF. CDR3 DNA sequence: TGTGCCAGCAGCTTGGATCCAGGGTTCACCGGGGAGCTGTTTTTT.

The V gene is TRBV28, the J gene TRBJ1-5; unclear D gene. The CDR3 contains 15 residues. V was cut by 1 base and J by 2 bases, with 9 bases left in between. The germline gives CDR1 MDHEN, CDR2 SYDVKM. The CDR3 DNA reads TGTGCCAGCAGTTTATACGGAGATCGCAATCAGCCCCAGCATTTT. Translation gives CASSLYGDRNQPQHF.